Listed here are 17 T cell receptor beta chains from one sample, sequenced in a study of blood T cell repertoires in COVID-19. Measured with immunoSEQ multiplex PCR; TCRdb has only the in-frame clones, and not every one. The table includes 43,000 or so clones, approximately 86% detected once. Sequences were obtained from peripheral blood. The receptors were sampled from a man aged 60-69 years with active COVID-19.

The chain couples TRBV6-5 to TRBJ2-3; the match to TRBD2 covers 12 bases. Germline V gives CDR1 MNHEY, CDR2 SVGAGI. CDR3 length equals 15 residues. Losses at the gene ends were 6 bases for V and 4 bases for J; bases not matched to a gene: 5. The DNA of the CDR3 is TGTGCCAGCAGCCGACTAGCGGGGGAGTCAGATACGCAGTATTTT. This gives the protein CASSRLAGESDTQYF.

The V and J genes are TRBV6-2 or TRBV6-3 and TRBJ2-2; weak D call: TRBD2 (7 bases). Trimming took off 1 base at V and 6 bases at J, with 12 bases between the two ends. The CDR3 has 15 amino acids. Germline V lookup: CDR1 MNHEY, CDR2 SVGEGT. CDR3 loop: CASSYYKGGAGELFF. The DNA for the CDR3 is TGTGCCAGCAGTTACTATAAAGGGGGGGCCGGGGAGCTGTTTTTT.

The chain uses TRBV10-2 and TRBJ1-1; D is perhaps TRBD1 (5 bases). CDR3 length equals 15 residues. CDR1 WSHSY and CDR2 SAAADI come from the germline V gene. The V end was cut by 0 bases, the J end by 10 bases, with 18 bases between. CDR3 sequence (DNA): TGCGCCAGCAGTGAGTCTGAAGGGGCCGGGGGTACAGCTTTCTTT. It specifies CASSESEGAGGTAFF.

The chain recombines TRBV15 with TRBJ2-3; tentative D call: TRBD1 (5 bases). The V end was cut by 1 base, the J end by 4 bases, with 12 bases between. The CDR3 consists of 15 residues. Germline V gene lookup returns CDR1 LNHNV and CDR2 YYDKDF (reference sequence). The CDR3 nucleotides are TGTGCCACCAGCAGAGGGAACCTAGGGGCAGATACGCAGTATTTT. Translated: CATSRGNLGADTQYF.

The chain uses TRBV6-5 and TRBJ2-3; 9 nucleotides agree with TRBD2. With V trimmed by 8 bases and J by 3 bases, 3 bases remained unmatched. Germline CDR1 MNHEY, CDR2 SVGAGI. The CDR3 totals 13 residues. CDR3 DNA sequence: TGTGCCAGCCAAAGCGGGGGGACAGATACGCAGTATTTT. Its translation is CASQSGGTDTQYF.

CDR3 loop: CASSAEGGTYEQYF. The CDR3 DNA reads TGTGCCAGCAGCGCCGAGGGGGGGACCTACGAGCAGTACTTC. This chain uses TRBV9 with TRBJ2-7; a possible D gene is TRBD2 (7 bases). Germline V lookup: CDR1 SGDLS, CDR2 YYNGEE. This CDR3 spans 14 amino acids. The ends were cut back, 3 bases at V and 2 bases at J, with 12 bases in the middle.

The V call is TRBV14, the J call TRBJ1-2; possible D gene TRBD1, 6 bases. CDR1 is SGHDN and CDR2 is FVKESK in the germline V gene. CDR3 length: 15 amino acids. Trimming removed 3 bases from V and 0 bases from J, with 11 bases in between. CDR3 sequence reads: CASSQDRTPNYGYTF. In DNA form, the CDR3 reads TGTGCCAGCAGCCAGGACAGAACACCTAACTATGGCTACACCTTC.

The CDR3: CASSLEGTTLLFGELFF. The CDR3 DNA is TGTGCCAGCAGCTTAGAAGGGACTACCCTTCTCTTCGGGGAGCTGTTTTTT. The chain links TRBV11-2 to TRBJ2-2; 7 nucleotides align to TRBD2. After removal of 0 bases from V and 7 bases from J, the junction contained 11 bases not matched to a gene. The germline gives CDR1 SGHAT, CDR2 FQNNGV. The CDR3 has 17 residues.

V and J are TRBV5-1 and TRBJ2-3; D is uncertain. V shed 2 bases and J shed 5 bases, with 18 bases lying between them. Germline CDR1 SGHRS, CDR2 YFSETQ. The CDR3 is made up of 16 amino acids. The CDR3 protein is CASSFGQYGLGDTQYF. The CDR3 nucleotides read TGCGCCAGCAGCTTTGGGCAGTATGGTTTGGGAGATACGCAGTATTTT.

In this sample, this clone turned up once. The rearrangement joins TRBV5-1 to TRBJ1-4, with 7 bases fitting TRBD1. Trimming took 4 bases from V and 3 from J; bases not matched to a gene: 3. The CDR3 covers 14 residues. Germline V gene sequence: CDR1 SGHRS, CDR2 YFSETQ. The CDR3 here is CASSRDSPNEKLFF. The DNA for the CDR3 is TGCGCCAGCAGCAGGGACAGCCCTAATGAAAAACTGTTTTTT.

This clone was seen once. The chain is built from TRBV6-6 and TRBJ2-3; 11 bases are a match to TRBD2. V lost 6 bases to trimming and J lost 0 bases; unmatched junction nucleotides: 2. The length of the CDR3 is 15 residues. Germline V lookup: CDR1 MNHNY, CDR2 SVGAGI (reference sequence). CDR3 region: CASRGTSGSTDTQYF. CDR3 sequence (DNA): TGTGCCAGCAGGGGGACTAGCGGTAGCACAGATACGCAGTATTTT.

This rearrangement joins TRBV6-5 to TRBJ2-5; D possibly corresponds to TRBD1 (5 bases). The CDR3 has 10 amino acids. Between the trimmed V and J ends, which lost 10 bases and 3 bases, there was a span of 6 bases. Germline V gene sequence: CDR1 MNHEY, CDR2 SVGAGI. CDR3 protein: CATTEETQYF. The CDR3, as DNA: TGTGCCACGACAGAAGAGACCCAGTACTTC.

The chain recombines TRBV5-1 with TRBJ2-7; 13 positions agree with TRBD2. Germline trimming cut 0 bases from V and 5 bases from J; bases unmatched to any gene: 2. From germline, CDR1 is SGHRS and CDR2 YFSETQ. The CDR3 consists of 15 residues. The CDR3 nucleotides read TGCGCCAGCAGCTTGGATGGACTAGCGGGAGACGAGCAGTACTTC. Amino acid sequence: CASSLDGLAGDEQYF. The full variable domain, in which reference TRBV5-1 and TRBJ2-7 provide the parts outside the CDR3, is KAGVTQTPRYLIKTRGQQVTLSCSPISGHRSVSWYQQTPGQGLQFLFEYFSETQRNKGNFPGRFSGRQFSNSRSEMNVSTLELGDSALYLCASSLDGLAGDEQYFGPGTRLTVT.

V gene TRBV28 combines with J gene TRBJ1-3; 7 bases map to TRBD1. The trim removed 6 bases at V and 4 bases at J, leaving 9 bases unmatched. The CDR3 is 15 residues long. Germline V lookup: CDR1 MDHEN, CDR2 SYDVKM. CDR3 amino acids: CASSPAGGRGNTIYF. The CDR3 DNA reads TGTGCCAGCAGCCCTGCAGGGGGACGAGGAAACACCATATATTTT.

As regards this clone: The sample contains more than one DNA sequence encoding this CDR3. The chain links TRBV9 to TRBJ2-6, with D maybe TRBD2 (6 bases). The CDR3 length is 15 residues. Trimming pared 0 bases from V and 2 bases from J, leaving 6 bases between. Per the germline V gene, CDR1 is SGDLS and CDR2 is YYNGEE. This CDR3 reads CASSVGGAGANVLTF. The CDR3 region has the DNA TGTGCCAGCAGCGTAGGGGGGGCTGGGGCCAACGTCCTGACTTTC.

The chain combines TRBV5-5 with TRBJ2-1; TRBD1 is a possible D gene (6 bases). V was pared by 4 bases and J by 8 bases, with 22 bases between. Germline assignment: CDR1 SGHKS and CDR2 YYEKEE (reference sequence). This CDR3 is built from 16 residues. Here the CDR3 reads CASSLGGSQVRYEQFF. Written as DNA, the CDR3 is TGTGCCAGCAGCCTTGGGGGCAGTCAGGTTCGCTATGAGCAGTTCTTC.

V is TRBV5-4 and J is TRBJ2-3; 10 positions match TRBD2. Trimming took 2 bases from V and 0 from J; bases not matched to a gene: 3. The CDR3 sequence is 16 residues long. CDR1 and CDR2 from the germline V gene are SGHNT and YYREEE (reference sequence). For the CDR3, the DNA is TGTGCCAGCAGCTTCCGTAGCGGGGGGAGCACAGATACGCAGTATTTT. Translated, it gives CASSFRSGGSTDTQYF.